The next 26 T cell receptor beta chains were all read from a single sample in a study of PD-1 blockade in mismatch repair-deficient tumors. Time point in this sample: roughly ten-day in vitro stimulation with candidate neoantigen peptide 2. TCRdb keeps only in-frame clones here, not all; method: immunoSEQ multiplex PCR. The sample has about 9,800 clones; 86% are singletons. No antigen has been identified for these receptors. The sample in question was cells cultured in vitro, obtained from a patient treated with pembrolizumab. These receptors came from an adult with mismatch repair-deficient cancer.

This chain links TRBV7-9 with TRBJ1-2; D remains unclear. The V gene's germline CDR1 is SEHNR and CDR2 FQNEAQ (reference sequence). There are 15 residues in the CDR3. V lost 2 bases to trimming and J lost 8 bases, with 18 bases between them. Here the CDR3 reads CASSLFRRRNLGYTF. CDR3 coding DNA: TGTGCCAGCAGCTTATTCCGGCGCAGAAACCTCGGCTACACCTTC. Variable domain in full (rest from reference TRBV7-9 and TRBJ1-2): DTGVSQNPRHKITKRGQNVTFRCDPISEHNRLYWYRQTLGQGPEFLTYFQNEAQLEKSRLLSDRFSAERPKGSFSTLEIQRTEQGDSAMYLCASSLFRRRNLGYTFGSGTRLTVV.

The V and J genes are TRBV5-1 and TRBJ2-2; maybe TRBD1 (6 bases). There are 13 residues in the CDR3. The germline gives CDR1 SGHRS, CDR2 YFSETQ. V lost 4 bases to trimming and J lost 5 bases, with 9 bases between them. CDR3 sequence reads: CASSGRGTGELFF. In DNA, the CDR3 is TGCGCCAGCAGCGGCAGGGGTACCGGGGAGCTGTTTTTT.

The gene calls are TRBV7-9 and TRBJ2-7; a possible D gene is TRBD2 (6 bases). The CDR3 runs 19 residues. V dropped 6 bases and J dropped 1 base, with 28 bases sitting between them. CDR1 and CDR2 (germline): SEHNR, FQNEAQ (reference sequence). CDR3 residues: CASRRVAGEASHQSYEQYF. CDR3 coding DNA: TGTGCCAGCAGGAGAGTAGCCGGGGAGGCCTCGCACCAATCCTACGAGCAGTACTTC.

The gene calls are TRBV18 and TRBJ2-4; D remains ambiguous. There are 12 residues in the CDR3. Germline CDR1 is KGHSH and CDR2 is LQKENI. Trimming shortened V by 2 bases and J by 10 bases, and 9 bases separated the two germline ends. The CDR3 bases are TGTGCCAGCTCACCAACTGACGGGATTCAGTACTTC. As protein: CASSPTDGIQYF. Full variable domain (rest looked up from reference TRBV18 and TRBJ2-4): NAGVMQNPRHLVRRRGQEARLRCSPMKGHSHVYWYRQLPEEGLKFMVYLQKENIIDESGMPKERFSAEFPKEGPSILRIQQVVRGDSAAYFCASSPTDGIQYFGAGTRLSVL.

The rearrangement joins TRBV10-1 to TRBJ1-1, with 8 positions matching TRBD1. Looked up from germline, CDR1 is WNHNN and CDR2 is SYGVQD (reference sequence). The CDR3 totals 14 residues. Trimming removed 5 bases from V and 5 bases from J; junction bases left unmatched: 7. The CDR3 nucleotides read TGCGCCAGCAGTCCACGGACAGGGAAAACTGAAGCTTTCTTT. This gives the protein CASSPRTGKTEAFF.

The chain is built from TRBV25-1 and TRBJ2-2; 7 bases map to TRBD1. V shed 4 bases and J 3 bases; nucleotides not matched to a gene: 5. The V gene's germline CDR1 is MGHDK and CDR2 SYGVNS. CDR3 length: 15 residues. CDR3 coding DNA: TGTGCCAGCAGTGCAGCTGACAGGGACACCGGGGAGCTGTTTTTT. Translation gives CASSAADRDTGELFF.

The chain joins TRBV18 to TRBJ1-1; the D gene is possibly TRBD1 (6 bases). Trimming removed 2 bases from V and 3 bases from J, with 10 bases in between. CDR1 and CDR2 (germline): KGHSH, LQKENI. The CDR3 runs to 14 residues. The CDR3 protein is CASSPDRKYTEAFF. Written as DNA, the CDR3 is TGTGCCAGCTCACCAGACAGGAAGTACACTGAAGCTTTCTTT.

The rearrangement links TRBV4-2 to TRBJ1-1, with 7 bases identical to TRBD1. V lost 2 bases, J lost 2 bases, and 5 bases stayed unmatched. CDR1 LGHNA and CDR2 YNFKEQ come from the germline V gene. This CDR3 has 15 residues. The CDR3 loop is CASSQWRQGNTEAFF. The CDR3 nucleotides are TGTGCCAGCAGCCAATGGAGACAGGGCAACACTGAAGCTTTCTTT.

This clone was counted only a few times. This rearrangement joins TRBV6-5 to TRBJ1-5; D is unresolved. Trimming took off 0 bases at V and 4 bases at J, with 10 bases between the two ends. There are 15 residues in the CDR3. Germline V CDR1 and CDR2: MNHEY, SVGAGI. CDR3 region: CASSYSGLGNQPQHF. CDR3 bases: TGTGCCAGCAGTTACTCCGGTCTTGGGAATCAGCCCCAGCATTTT.

This clone was seen more than once but under ten times. The chain uses TRBV19 and TRBJ2-3; D unresolved. This CDR3 has 14 residues. V lost 2 bases to trimming and J lost 0 bases, with 6 bases between them. CDR1 is LNHDA, CDR2 SQIVND, per germline (reference sequence). CDR3 nucleotides: TGTGCCAGTAGTATAATGTCTAGCACAGATACGCAGTATTTT. It encodes CASSIMSSTDTQYF.

This clone was seen only once. The CDR3 spells CASSSDLHTIYF. The CDR3 DNA is TGTGCCAGCAGCTCCGACCTCCACACCATATATTTT. The J gene is TRBJ1-3, the V gene TRBV13; D gene unclear. Trimming left V 4 bases short and J 8 bases short, with 9 bases between. Germline loops: CDR1 PRHDT, CDR2 FYEKMQ (reference sequence). The CDR3 runs 12 residues. The full variable domain, with the rest looked up from reference TRBV13 and TRBJ1-3, is AAGVIQSPRHLIKEKRETATLKCYPIPRHDTVYWYQQGPGQDPQFLISFYEKMQSDKGSIPDRFSAQQFSDYHSELNMSSLELGDSALYFCASSSDLHTIYFGEGSWLTVV.

V is TRBV6-1 and J is TRBJ2-7; no reliable D call. This CDR3 is 13 amino acids long. Per the germline V gene, CDR1 is MNHNS and CDR2 is SASEGT. V gave up 1 base and J gave up 2 bases, with 6 bases separating them. CDR3 DNA: TGTGCCAGCAGTGAAGACAGAGCCTACGAGCAGTACTTC. The encoded protein is CASSEDRAYEQYF.

This clone is classed as medium-sized. V gene TRBV6-5 combines with J gene TRBJ2-7; maybe TRBD2 (5 bases). The germline CDR1 and CDR2 sequences are MNHEY and SVGAGI. The CDR3 spans 13 residues. Deletions cut 6 bases from V and 0 bases from J, with 9 bases between. The CDR3 sequence is CASRHRDSYEQYF. DNA for the CDR3: TGTGCCAGCAGACACCGGGACTCCTACGAGCAGTACTTC.

In its sample, this clone was seen once. The V gene is TRBV27, the J gene TRBJ2-7; TRBD2 is a possible D gene (7 bases). Germline CDR1 MNHEY, CDR2 SMNVEV (reference sequence). V lost 7 bases and J lost 5, with 9 bases in between. The CDR3 runs 11 residues. The CDR3 bases are TGTGCCAGCAACGGGGGGCACGAGCAGTACTTC. Translated, it gives CASNGGHEQYF.

The V and J genes are TRBV28 and TRBJ1-5; D uncertain. From germline, CDR1 is MDHEN and CDR2 SYDVKM. Trimming shortened V by 2 bases and J by 1 base, and 12 bases separated the two germline ends. There are 16 residues in the CDR3. The CDR3 protein is CASSLTRNRSNQPQHF. The CDR3 bases are TGTGCCAGCAGTTTAACCCGGAATCGAAGCAATCAGCCCCAGCATTTT.

J is TRBJ1-6 and V is TRBV18, with D unclear. CDR3 length: 13 amino acids. Germline V gene sequence: CDR1 KGHSH, CDR2 LQKENI. V was shortened by 2 bases and J by 3 bases, with 2 bases between the two germline ends. This CDR3 is CASSPNYNSPLHF. The CDR3 nucleotides read TGTGCCAGCTCACCAAACTATAATTCACCCCTCCACTTT.

This chain connects TRBV5-4 to TRBJ2-7; the D gene is possibly TRBD2 (6 bases). V dropped 0 bases and J dropped 0 bases, with 13 bases sitting between them. Germline V gene data show CDR1 as SGHNT and CDR2 as YYREEE (reference sequence). This CDR3 region has 16 residues. CDR3: CASSLATAEGSYEQYF. The CDR3, as DNA: TGTGCCAGCAGCTTGGCCACGGCGGAGGGCTCCTACGAGCAGTACTTC.

This clone has just one count. The gene calls are TRBV4-1 and TRBJ2-1; 9 nucleotides line up with TRBD2. The trim removed 0 bases at V and 4 bases at J, leaving 7 bases unmatched. CDR3 length equals 17 residues. Per germline, CDR1 MGHRA and CDR2 YSYEKL. CDR3 residues: CASSQDRLAGTYNEQFF. CDR3 in DNA: TGCGCCAGCAGCCAAGATCGTCTAGCGGGGACATACAATGAGCAGTTCTTC.

This clone was counted a few times. The V and J genes are TRBV28 and TRBJ2-7, with a weak D call TRBD1 (6 bases). CDR3 length equals 12 residues. The germline CDR1 and CDR2 sequences are MDHEN and SYDVKM. V gave up 7 bases and J gave up 2 bases, with 9 bases separating them. The CDR3 region is CASTQGPYEQYF. Written as DNA, the CDR3 is TGTGCCAGCACTCAGGGGCCCTACGAGCAGTACTTC.

The chain joins TRBV6-1 to TRBJ2-5; 11 nucleotides agree with TRBD2. The V gene end was trimmed by 5 bases and the J gene end by 7 bases; junction bases not matched to a gene: 3. Per germline, CDR1 MNHNS and CDR2 SASEGT. CDR3 length equals 13 residues. The CDR3 reads CASSTSGRTTQYF. In DNA form, the CDR3 reads TGTGCCAGCAGTACTAGCGGGAGAACGACCCAGTACTTC.

The CDR3 DNA reads as TGTGCCTGGACTAAGGGACAGGGAAACTATGGCTACACCTTC. It is translated as CAWTKGQGNYGYTF. V and J are TRBV30 and TRBJ1-2; 9 nucleotides match TRBD1. From germline, CDR1 is GTSNPN and CDR2 SVGIG (reference sequence). The ends lost 4 bases at V and 2 bases at J; junction bases unmatched: 5. This CDR3 has 14 residues.

The V and J genes are TRBV7-2 and TRBJ2-7, with 7 bases lining up with TRBD1. Germline trimming cut 0 bases from V and 3 bases from J; bases unmatched to any gene: 5. CDR3 length: 15 amino acids. Germline V gene lookup returns CDR1 SGHTA and CDR2 FQGNSA. CDR3 region: CASSLAQGPNYEQYF. DNA for the CDR3: TGTGCCAGCAGCTTAGCACAGGGGCCGAACTACGAGCAGTACTTC.

This clone was recorded once. The CDR3 loop reads CASSSGTSGKFEQFF. As DNA, the CDR3 is TGTGCCAGCAGTTCCGGGACTAGCGGGAAGTTCGAGCAGTTCTTC. The chain recombines TRBV28 with TRBJ2-1, with 13 nucleotides matching TRBD2. CDR1 and CDR2 (germline): MDHEN, SYDVKM. The CDR3 contains 15 residues. After removal of 4 bases from V and 10 bases from J, the junction contained 7 bases not matched to a gene.

V usage is TRBV28 and J usage is TRBJ2-2; 11 positions match TRBD1. CDR3 size: 16 residues. Germline trimming cut 5 bases from V and 9 bases from J; bases unmatched to any gene: 11. CDR1 and CDR2 (germline): MDHEN, SYDVKM. CDR3 sequence reads: CASSPSGTGGIRELFF. As DNA, the CDR3 is TGTGCCAGCAGTCCATCAGGGACAGGGGGAATCAGGGAGCTGTTTTTT.

The gene calls are TRBV7-2 and TRBJ2-1; TRBD2 matches 8 bases. From germline, CDR1 is SGHTA and CDR2 FQGNSA. The CDR3 runs 16 residues. With V trimmed by 2 bases and J by 0 bases, 3 bases remained unmatched. CDR3 in amino acids: CASSLIAGSSYNEQFF. The CDR3 DNA sequence: TGTGCCAGCAGCTTAATAGCGGGATCCTCCTACAATGAGCAGTTCTTC.

The V and J genes are TRBV7-2 and TRBJ2-1; TRBD2 aligns across 7 bases. This CDR3 contains 14 residues. Germline V gene sequence: CDR1 SGHTA, CDR2 FQGNSA. V dropped 2 bases and J dropped 5; count of bases not matched to a gene: 3. For the CDR3, the DNA is TGTGCCAGCAGCTTATACGCGGGGGACAATGAGCAGTTCTTC. It translates to CASSLYAGDNEQFF.